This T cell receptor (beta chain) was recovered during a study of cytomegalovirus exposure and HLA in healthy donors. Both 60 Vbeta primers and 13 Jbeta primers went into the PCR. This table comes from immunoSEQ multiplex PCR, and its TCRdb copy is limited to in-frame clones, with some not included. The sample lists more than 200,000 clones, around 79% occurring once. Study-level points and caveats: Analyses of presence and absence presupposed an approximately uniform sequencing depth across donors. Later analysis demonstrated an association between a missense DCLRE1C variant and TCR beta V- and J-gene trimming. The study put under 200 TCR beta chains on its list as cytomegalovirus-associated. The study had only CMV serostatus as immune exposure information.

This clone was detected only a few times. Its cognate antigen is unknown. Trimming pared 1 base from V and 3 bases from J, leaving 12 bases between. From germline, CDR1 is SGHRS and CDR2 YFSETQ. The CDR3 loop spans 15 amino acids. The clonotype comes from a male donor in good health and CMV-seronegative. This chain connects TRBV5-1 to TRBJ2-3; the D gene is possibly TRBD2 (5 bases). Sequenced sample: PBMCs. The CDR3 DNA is TGCGCCAGCAGCTTGTTCGGGGTAGTTACAGATACGCAGTATTTT. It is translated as CASSLFGVVTDTQYF.